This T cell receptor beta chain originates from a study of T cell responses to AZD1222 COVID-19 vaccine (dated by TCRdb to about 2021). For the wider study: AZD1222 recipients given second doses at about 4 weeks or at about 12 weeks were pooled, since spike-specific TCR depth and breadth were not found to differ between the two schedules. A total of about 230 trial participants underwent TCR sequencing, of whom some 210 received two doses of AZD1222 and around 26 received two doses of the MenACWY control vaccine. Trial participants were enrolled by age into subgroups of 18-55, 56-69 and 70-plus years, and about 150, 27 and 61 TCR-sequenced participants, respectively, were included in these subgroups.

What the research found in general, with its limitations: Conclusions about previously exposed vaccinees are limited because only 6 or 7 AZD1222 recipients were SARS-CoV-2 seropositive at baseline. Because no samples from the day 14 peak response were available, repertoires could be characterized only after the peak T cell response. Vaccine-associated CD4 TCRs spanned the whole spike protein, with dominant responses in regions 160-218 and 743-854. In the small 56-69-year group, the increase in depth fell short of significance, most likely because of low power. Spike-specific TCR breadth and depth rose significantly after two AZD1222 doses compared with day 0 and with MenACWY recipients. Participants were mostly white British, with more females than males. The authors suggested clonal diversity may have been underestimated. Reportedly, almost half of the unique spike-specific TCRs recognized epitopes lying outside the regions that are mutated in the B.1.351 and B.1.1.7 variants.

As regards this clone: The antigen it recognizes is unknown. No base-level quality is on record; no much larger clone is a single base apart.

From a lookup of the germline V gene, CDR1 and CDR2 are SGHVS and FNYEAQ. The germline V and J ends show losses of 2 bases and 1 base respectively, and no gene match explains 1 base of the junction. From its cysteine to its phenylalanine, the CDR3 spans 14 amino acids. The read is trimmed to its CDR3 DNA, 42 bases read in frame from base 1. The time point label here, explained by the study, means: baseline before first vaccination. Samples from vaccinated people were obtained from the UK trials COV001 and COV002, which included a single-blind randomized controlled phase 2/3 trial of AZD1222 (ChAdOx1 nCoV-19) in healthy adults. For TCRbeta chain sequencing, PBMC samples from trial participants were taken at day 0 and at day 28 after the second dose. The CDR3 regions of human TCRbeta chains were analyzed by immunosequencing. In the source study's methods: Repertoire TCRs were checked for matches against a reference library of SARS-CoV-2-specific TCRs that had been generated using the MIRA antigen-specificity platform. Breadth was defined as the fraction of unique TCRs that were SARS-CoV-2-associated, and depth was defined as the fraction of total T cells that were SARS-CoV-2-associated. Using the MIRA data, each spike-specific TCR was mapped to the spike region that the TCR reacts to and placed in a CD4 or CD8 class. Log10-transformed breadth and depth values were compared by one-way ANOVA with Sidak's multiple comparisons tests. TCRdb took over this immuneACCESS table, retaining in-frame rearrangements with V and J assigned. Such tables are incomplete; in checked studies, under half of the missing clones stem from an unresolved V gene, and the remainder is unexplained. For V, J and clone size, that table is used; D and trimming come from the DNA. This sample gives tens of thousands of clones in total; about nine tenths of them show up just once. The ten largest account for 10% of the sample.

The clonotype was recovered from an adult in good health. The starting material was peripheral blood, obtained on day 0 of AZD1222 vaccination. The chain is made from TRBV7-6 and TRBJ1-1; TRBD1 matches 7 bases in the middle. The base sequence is TGTGCCAGCAGCTTAAACAGGGGGAACACTGAAGCTTTCTTT. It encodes CASSLNRGNTEAFF.